The 14 T cell receptor beta chains below come from one sample, sequenced in a study of blood T cells in healthy people across ages (dated by TCRdb to 2013 to 2016). Receptor libraries were prepared by 5' RACE. The reads were generated on an Illumina HiSeq 2500. A second PCR of about 6 to 11 cycles was run with a J-beta primer mix and a sample-barcoded 5' primer. TCRdb reran the public reads through fastp at Q25 and MiXCR, keeping productive beta chains. Merged by CDR3 protein, the rows form single entries marked with the most common genes and DNA. The table for this sample lists fewer than 750,000 distinct CDR3 sequences; around half of them were counted only once. In total, the top ten clones hold 20% to 25% of the sample. The sample was blood. The receptors here all came from an elderly man in good health.

A note on this clonotype: A much larger clone is a single base away; this may be a read error. It is likely a read error, because the conserved phenylalanine at the end of the CDR3 is missing. V and J are TRBV29-1 and TRBJ1-2, with a possible D match to TRBD1 (5 bases). The CDR3 spans 12 residues. Germline CDR1 SQVTM, CDR2 ANQGSEA. V was cut by 6 bases and J by 3 bases, with 11 bases left in between. In DNA form, the CDR3 reads TGCAGCGTGCGGGACCGGGACTATGGCTACACCTTA. Protein sequence: CSVRDRDYGYTL.

J is TRBJ1-2 and V is TRBV5-1, with D uncertain. This CDR3 comprises 16 residues. V was cut by 0 bases and J by 0 bases, with 12 bases left in between. CDR1 and CDR2 from the germline V gene are SGHRS and YFSETQ. As DNA, the CDR3 is TGCGCCAGCAGCTTGGCCCCACAGCTGACTAACTATGGCTACACCTTC. Translation gives CASSLAPQLTNYGYTF.

The V and J genes are TRBV5-1 and TRBJ1-2, with TRBD1 identical over 9 bases. This CDR3 is built from 16 residues. In germline, CDR1 is SGHRS, CDR2 YFSETQ. V shed 4 bases, J shed 2 bases, and the junction held 9 bases outside the gene matches. In DNA, the CDR3 is TGCGCCAGCAGCGCGGGACAGGGAAGTTTGAACTATGGCTACACCTTC. Its protein is CASSAGQGSLNYGYTF.

CDR3 DNA sequence: TGTGCCAGCAGCCCCGGACGGACTCGAAATACGCAGTATTTT. Its translation is CASSPGRTRNTQYF. This rearrangement joins TRBV3-1 to TRBJ2-3, with D perhaps TRBD2 (5 bases). CDR1 LGHDT and CDR2 YNNKEL come from the germline V gene (reference sequence). The CDR3 consists of 14 residues. The V end was cut by 4 bases, the J end by 7 bases, with 15 bases between.

The chain carries TRBV7-2 and TRBJ1-2; 12 nucleotides match TRBD1. CDR1 and CDR2 from the germline V gene are SGHTA and FQGNSA. This CDR3 spans 16 amino acids. V lost 5 bases, J lost 5 bases, and 9 bases stayed unmatched. CDR3 in DNA: TGTGCCAGCAGCGGAACAGGGACAGGGGGCATTTATGGCTACACCTTC. This gives the protein CASSGTGTGGIYGYTF.

The chain employs TRBV7-8 and TRBJ1-2; D possibly corresponds to TRBD1 (6 bases). Germline V lookup: CDR1 SGHVS, CDR2 FQNEAQ. Trimming cost V 4 bases and J 4 bases, with 10 bases left between them. The CDR3 covers 13 residues. The CDR3 region is CASSSDSAYGYTF. The CDR3 DNA sequence: TGTGCCAGCAGCTCGGACAGCGCCTATGGCTACACCTTC.

V is TRBV6-5 and J is TRBJ1-1, with D unclear. Germline values: CDR1 MNHEY, CDR2 SVGAGI. Trimming pared 5 bases from V and 8 bases from J, leaving 18 bases between. The CDR3 length is 14 residues. CDR3 sequence: CASSDQTPVVEAFF. The DNA of the CDR3 is TGTGCCAGCAGTGACCAGACCCCGGTGGTAGAAGCTTTCTTT.

The gene calls are TRBV12-3 or TRBV12-4 and TRBJ2-7, with D unclear. This CDR3 has 13 amino acids. V was pared by 2 bases and J by 2 bases, with 7 bases between. As DNA, the CDR3 is TGTGCCAGCAGTTTACAGTCCCCCTACGAGCAGTACTTC. It encodes CASSLQSPYEQYF.

This clonotype was counted ten times or more. The chain joins TRBV6-6 to TRBJ1-4; the match to TRBD1 covers 10 bases. With 7 bases clipped from V and 8 bases from J, the junction kept 4 bases outside the gene matches. CDR3 size: 13 residues. The germline CDR1 and CDR2 sequences are MNHNY and SVGAGI (reference sequence). The CDR3 sequence: CASKPGQGEKLFF. The CDR3 DNA reads TGTGCCAGCAAACCGGGACAGGGGGAAAAACTGTTTTTT.

V is TRBV5-1 and J is TRBJ2-1; 8 bases map to TRBD2. J gave up 3 bases and V 3 bases, and 11 bases lay outside the gene matches. Germline V lookup: CDR1 SGHRS, CDR2 YFSETQ. The CDR3 loop spans 17 amino acids. The CDR3 loop is CASSYLPPSGGYNEQFF. CDR3 bases: TGCGCCAGCAGCTATCTGCCTCCCAGCGGGGGCTACAATGAGCAGTTCTTC.

This clonotype has at least ten counts. The V call is TRBV6-6, the J call TRBJ2-7; tentatively, D is TRBD1 (5 bases). Germline values: CDR1 MNHNY, CDR2 SVGAGI (reference sequence). Trimming pared 10 bases from V and 0 bases from J, leaving 10 bases between. This CDR3 spans 12 amino acids. Here the CDR3 DNA reads TGTGCCACCGGCAGGGCCTCCTACGAGCAGTACTTC. The encoded protein is CATGRASYEQYF.

The chain employs TRBV30 and TRBJ1-5, with unresolved D. CDR3 length equals 12 residues. From germline, CDR1 is GTSNPN and CDR2 SVGIG (reference sequence). V was shortened by 1 base and J by 6 bases, with 7 bases between the two germline ends. DNA for the CDR3: TGTGCCTGGAGTGCAACATTTCAGCCCCAGCATTTT. It yields the protein CAWSATFQPQHF. Full variable domain (rest looked up from reference TRBV30 and TRBJ1-5): SQTIHQWPATLVQPVGSPLSLECTVEGTSNPNLYWYRQAAGRGLQLLFYSVGIGQISSEVPQNLSASRPQDRQFILSSKKLLLSDSGFYLCAWSATFQPQHFGDGTRLSIL.

This clonotype was seen a few times. This could be a read error, since a much larger clone is one nucleotide away. This sequence joins TRBV6-5 and TRBJ1-1; D is perhaps TRBD1 (5 bases). V was pared by 6 bases and J by 9 bases, with 23 bases between. The CDR3 totals 15 residues. Germline values: CDR1 MNHEY, CDR2 SVGAGI. DNA for the CDR3: TGTGCCAGCAGCCAGGGACGAACGGGCGGTGGGAAAGCTTTCTTT. Translation: CASSQGRTGGGKAFF.

There are a few counts of this clonotype. V is TRBV7-2 and J is TRBJ2-1; 10 bases agree with TRBD2. The CDR3 extends over 16 amino acids. The V gene end was trimmed by 8 bases and the J gene end by 3 bases; junction bases not matched to a gene: 10. Germline CDR1 reads SGHTA; CDR2 reads FQGNSA. Here the CDR3 reads CASSSSGGFSYNEQFF. For the CDR3, the DNA is TGTGCCAGCTCTTCTAGCGGGGGTTTCAGCTACAATGAGCAGTTCTTC.